The source of this T cell receptor beta chain is a study of blood T cell repertoires in COVID-19. Generated by immunoSEQ multiplex PCR, the TCRdb table keeps only in-frame clones and is missing some. The table lists approximately 300,000 clones, about nine tenths of them singletons, with 8.5% to 12% in the top ten. V lost 5 bases to trimming and J lost 1 base; unmatched junction nucleotides: 7. CDR3 length: 16 amino acids. Germline V gives CDR1 LNHDA, CDR2 SQIVND (reference sequence). Cohorts were assigned according to the clinical history that participants reported. This chain uses TRBV19 with TRBJ2-4; 8 positions agree with TRBD1. The material sequenced was PBMCs or T cells enriched from blood (not recorded which). This clonotype was obtained from a woman under 30 who had recovered from COVID-19. The CDR3 sequence: CASSVTGEKAKNIQYF. CDR3 coding DNA: TGTGCCAGTAGTGTGACAGGGGAGAAGGCCAAAAACATTCAGTACTTC.